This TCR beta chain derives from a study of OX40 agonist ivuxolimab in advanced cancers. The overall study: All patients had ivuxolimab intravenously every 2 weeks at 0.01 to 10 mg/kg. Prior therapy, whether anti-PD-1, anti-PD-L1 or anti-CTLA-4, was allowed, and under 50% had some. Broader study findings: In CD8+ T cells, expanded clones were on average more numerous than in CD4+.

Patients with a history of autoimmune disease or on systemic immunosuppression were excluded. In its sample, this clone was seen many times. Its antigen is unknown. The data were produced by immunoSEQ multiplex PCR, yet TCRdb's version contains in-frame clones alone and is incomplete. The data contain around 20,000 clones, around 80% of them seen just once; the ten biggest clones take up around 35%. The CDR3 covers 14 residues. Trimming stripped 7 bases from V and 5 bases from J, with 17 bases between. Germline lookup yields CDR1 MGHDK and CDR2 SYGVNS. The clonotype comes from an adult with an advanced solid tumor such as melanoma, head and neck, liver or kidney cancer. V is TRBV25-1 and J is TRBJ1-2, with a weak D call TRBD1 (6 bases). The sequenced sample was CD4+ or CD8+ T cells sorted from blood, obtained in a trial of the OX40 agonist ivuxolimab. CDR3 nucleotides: TGTGCCAGCATGCCCAGGGGCGGCGGATATGGCTACACCTTC. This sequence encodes CASMPRGGGYGYTF.